In this sample, the clone carrying this T cell receptor (beta chain) turned up a few times. What it recognizes is unknown. Here immunoSEQ multiplex PCR was the method, and the copy in TCRdb shows in-frame clones only, minus some. The table records approximately 42,000 clones, 75% to 85% of them present only once. This specimen belongs to a study of OX40 agonist ivuxolimab in advanced cancers. Findings and caveats of the study: In the 0.1 to 3.0 mg/kg range, CD4+ and CD8+ blood T cells had expanded clonally by week 6.

The CDR3 length is 14 residues. The V end was cut by 7 bases, the J end by 6 bases, with 19 bases between. Germline V gene sequence: CDR1 MNHNS, CDR2 SASEGT. At baseline, cycle 4 day 1, and cycle 7 day 1, blood was sampled. Sequencing used CD4+ or CD8+ T cells sorted from blood, obtained in a trial of the OX40 agonist ivuxolimab. This chain uses TRBV6-1 with TRBJ2-7; the D is unclear. This receptor was identified in an adult with an advanced solid tumor such as melanoma, head and neck, liver or kidney cancer. CDR3 region: CASTKMTSHSEQYF. The DNA of the CDR3 is TGTGCCAGCACCAAAATGACGAGTCATTCCGAGCAGTACTTC.